This T cell receptor (beta chain) was captured in a study of beta chain features in type 1 diabetes. Every bit of the isolated RNA underwent reverse transcription, so sequencing read expressed TCRB transcripts. This table comes from immunoSEQ multiplex PCR, and its TCRdb copy is limited to in-frame clones, with some not included. The sample consists of around 500,000 clones, about 30% of them appearing once. V lost 1 base and J 3 bases, leaving 10 bases between the germline ends. Germline V gives CDR1 SEHNR, CDR2 FQNEAQ (reference sequence). The CDR3 runs 14 residues. The sequenced sample consisted of naive CD4+ T cells from blood. This TCR came from a man younger than 30 in good health. The chain employs TRBV7-9 and TRBJ2-7; D is uncertain. The CDR3 loop is CASSLGAGGYEQYF. In DNA, the CDR3 is TGTGCCAGCAGCTTAGGAGCAGGCGGCTACGAGCAGTACTTC.